Following are 25 T cell receptor beta chains from one sample sequenced in a study of CD8 T cells in Susac syndrome. Reverse transcription of roughly 0.45 to 1 ug RNA was performed with random hexamers. From the immunoSEQ multiplex PCR reads, TCRdb called clonotypes with MiXCR, one entry per CDR3 protein. The profile shows 100,000 to 150,000 distinct CDR3 sequences, about 93% of them singletons. The specimen was CD4+ T cells from PBMCs. The origin of the receptors is a human donor in good health.

V gene TRBV12-3 or TRBV12-4 combines with J gene TRBJ2-1, with 7 bases lining up with TRBD1. The CDR3 covers 15 residues. The V segment lost 3 bases and the J segment 7 bases; nucleotides outside the gene matches: 9. CDR3 region: CASSLWGQLANEQFF. In nucleotides, the CDR3 is TGTGCCAGCAGTTTGTGGGGACAGCTTGCTAATGAGCAGTTCTTC.

The chain joins TRBV7-2 to TRBJ2-1, with 11 positions matching TRBD2. The CDR3 spans 13 residues. V lost 6 bases, J lost 5 bases, and 0 bases stayed unmatched. Germline assignment: CDR1 SGHTA and CDR2 FQGNSA. The CDR3 protein is CASRGLADNEQFF. The CDR3 DNA follows: TGTGCCAGCAGGGGACTAGCGGACAATGAGCAGTTCTTC.

The CDR3 DNA is TGCAGCGTTCCCCTAGGGGAGCGGAGCACAGATACGCAGTATTTT. Translating it yields CSVPLGERSTDTQYF. This rearrangement joins TRBV29-1 to TRBJ2-3; possibly TRBD1 or TRBD2 for D (5 bases each). Per the germline V gene, CDR1 is SQVTM and CDR2 is ANQGSEA. CDR3 length: 15 amino acids. V was cut by 5 bases and J by 0 bases, with 15 bases left in between.

The V gene is TRBV25-1, the J gene TRBJ1-1; the D gene is possibly TRBD1 (6 bases). This CDR3 is built from 14 residues. Trimming stripped 3 bases from V and 1 base from J, with 9 bases between. The germline gives CDR1 MGHDK, CDR2 SYGVNS. The CDR3 coding sequence is TGTGCCAGCAGTGACCCGACAGGGAACACTGAAGCTTTCTTT. It translates to CASSDPTGNTEAFF. Using reference TRBV25-1 and TRBJ1-1 for the parts outside the CDR3, the full variable domain is EADIYQTPRYLVIGTGKKITLECSQTMGHDKMYWYQQDPGMELHLIHYSYGVNSTEKGDLSSESTVSRIRTEHFPLTLESARPSHTSQYLCASSDPTGNTEAFFGQGTRLTVV.

This clonotype was found once. The V and J genes are TRBV15 and TRBJ2-7; no clear D gene. CDR3 size: 13 residues. Trimming removed 2 bases from V and 3 bases from J, with 8 bases in between. CDR1 is LNHNV, CDR2 YYDKDF, per germline (reference sequence). The CDR3, as DNA: TGTGCCACCAGCAGAAGGACGGACTACGAGCAGTACTTC. It specifies CATSRRTDYEQYF. Together with reference TRBV15 and TRBJ2-7, the CDR3 gives the full variable domain: DAMVIQNPRYQVTQFGKPVTLSCSQTLNHNVMYWYQQKSSQAPKLLFHYYDKDFNNEADTPDNFQSRRPNTSFCFLDIRSPGLGDTAMYLCATSRRTDYEQYFGPGTRLTVT.

The gene calls are TRBV12-3 or TRBV12-4 and TRBJ1-3, with no clear D. The germline V and J ends were trimmed by 5 bases and 0 bases, with 8 bases remaining between them. The CDR3 sequence is 14 residues long. Here the CDR3 DNA reads TGTGCCAGCAGTCTGCAGGTCTCTGGAAACACCATATATTTT. Its translation is CASSLQVSGNTIYF.

For this clonotype: A read error may account for a junction end that differs from germline. The genes are TRBV2 and TRBJ2-7; D gene ambiguous. The V gene's germline CDR1 is SNHLY and CDR2 FYNNEI. The CDR3 contains 13 residues. CDR3 nucleotides: TGTGCCAGCGGTGACTCGGAGATAGGGGAGCAGTACTTC. It yields the protein CASGDSEIGEQYF.

The chain links TRBV18 to TRBJ2-1; D uncertain. Between the trimmed V and J ends, which lost 4 bases and 5 bases, there was a span of 6 bases. The CDR3 runs 12 residues. CDR1 and CDR2 (germline): KGHSH, LQKENI. This CDR3 is CASSLSDNEQFF. In DNA, the CDR3 is TGTGCCAGCTCACTCTCGGACAATGAGCAGTTCTTC.

The chain recombines TRBV6-2 or TRBV6-3 with TRBJ2-3, with TRBD2 as a possible D gene (6 bases). V dropped 0 bases and J dropped 5 bases, with 15 bases sitting between them. The V gene's germline CDR1 is MNHEY and CDR2 SVGEGT. The CDR3 is made up of 16 amino acids. CDR3 amino acids: CASSYSVREQEDTQYF. The CDR3 nucleotides are TGTGCCAGCAGTTACTCGGTCCGGGAGCAGGAAGATACGCAGTATTTT.

This clonotype is a singleton in its sample. The V and J genes are TRBV7-2 and TRBJ2-7; the match to TRBD2 covers 7 bases. This CDR3 comprises 15 residues. The germline CDR1 and CDR2 sequences are SGHTA and FQGNSA. V shed 1 base and J 5 bases; nucleotides not matched to a gene: 8. CDR3 region: CASSLEIRDYHEQYF. The CDR3 DNA follows: TGTGCCAGCAGCTTAGAAATTCGGGACTACCACGAGCAGTACTTC. Filled out from reference TRBV7-2 and TRBJ2-7, the complete variable domain reads GAGVSQSPSNKVTEKGKDVELRCDPISGHTALYWYRQSLGQGLEFLIYFQGNSAPDKSGLPSDRFSAERTGGSVSTLTIQRTQQEDSAVYLCASSLEIRDYHEQYFGPGTRLTVT.

The chain has TRBV2 and TRBJ2-7, with D unresolved. CDR1 and CDR2 (germline): SNHLY, FYNNEI. Trimming removed 3 bases at V and 9 bases at J, with 9 bases between. The CDR3 spans 11 residues. DNA for the CDR3: TGTGCCAGCAGTGAGTCAAGCAGGCAGTACTTC. The encoded protein is CASSESSRQYF.

This clonotype occurred a few times. The V gene is TRBV6-5, the J gene TRBJ2-5; 10 nucleotides match TRBD2. The CDR3 loop spans 13 amino acids. From germline, CDR1 is MNHEY and CDR2 SVGAGI. J gave up 5 bases and V 7 bases, and 4 bases lay outside the gene matches. CDR3: CASNKAGGETQYF. The CDR3 DNA follows: TGTGCCAGCAATAAAGCGGGAGGGGAGACCCAGTACTTC.

The CDR3 region is CSARLGGNGPEAFF. The CDR3 region has the DNA TGCAGTGCCCGGCTGGGGGGGAACGGGCCCGAAGCTTTCTTT. V gene TRBV20-1 combines with J gene TRBJ1-1; D perhaps matches TRBD1 (5 bases). The CDR3 consists of 14 residues. Trimming shortened V by 6 bases and J by 8 bases, and 22 bases separated the two germline ends. Per germline, CDR1 DFQATT and CDR2 SNEGSKA (reference sequence).

The chain uses TRBV25-1 and TRBJ2-1, with TRBD2 matching 8 bases. This CDR3 is built from 14 residues. The ends lost 4 bases at V and 7 bases at J; junction bases unmatched: 6. Germline V gene lookup returns CDR1 MGHDK and CDR2 SYGVNS. The DNA of the CDR3 is TGTGCCAGCAGTGTAAGCGGGAGACGGAATGAGCAGTTCTTC. Translation gives CASSVSGRRNEQFF.

The V gene is TRBV7-8, the J gene TRBJ2-2, with D perhaps matching TRBD1 (7 bases). This CDR3 contains 15 residues. The germline V gene encodes CDR1 SGHVS and CDR2 FQNEAQ. The V and J ends lost 4 bases and 2 bases respectively, with 11 bases between them. CDR3 sequence reads: CASSWRDSNTGELFF. The CDR3 region has the DNA TGTGCCAGCAGCTGGAGGGACAGTAACACCGGGGAGCTGTTTTTT.

The chain is built from TRBV7-8 and TRBJ2-7; no reliable D call. The CDR3 has 17 amino acids. Per germline, CDR1 SGHVS and CDR2 FQNEAQ. Trimming cost V 5 bases and J 0 bases, with 20 bases left between them. Here the CDR3 reads CASSQLPRARHSYEQYF. The CDR3 region has the DNA TGTGCCAGCAGCCAACTTCCTCGGGCCAGGCACTCCTACGAGCAGTACTTC.

V and J are TRBV7-9 and TRBJ2-7, with D perhaps being TRBD1 or TRBD2 (6 bases each). The CDR3 loop spans 15 amino acids. The germline V gene encodes CDR1 SEHNR and CDR2 FQNEAQ (reference sequence). Trimming removed 2 bases at V and 3 bases at J, with 14 bases between. CDR3 sequence (DNA): TGTGCCAGCAGCTTAATGGGGGGCCCCCGCTACGAGCAGTACTTC. It is translated as CASSLMGGPRYEQYF.

The chain employs TRBV20-1 and TRBJ1-1; D is ambiguous. The CDR3 loop spans 11 amino acids. Germline values: CDR1 DFQATT, CDR2 SNEGSKA (reference sequence). The germline V and J ends were trimmed by 0 bases and 5 bases, with 4 bases remaining between them. This CDR3 reads CSARDGTEAFF. The CDR3 DNA reads TGCAGTGCTAGAGACGGGACTGAAGCTTTCTTT.

V usage is TRBV7-2 and J usage is TRBJ2-5, with TRBD2 identical over 7 bases. V lost 5 bases and J lost 5; bases outside the gene matches: 8. CDR3 length: 14 residues. The germline V gene encodes CDR1 SGHTA and CDR2 FQGNSA. The CDR3 sequence: CASSATPAGETQYF. The CDR3 nucleotides read TGTGCCAGCAGCGCGACTCCAGCGGGGGAGACCCAGTACTTC. Looking up the rest from reference TRBV7-2 and TRBJ2-5 gives the full variable domain: GAGVSQSPSNKVTEKGKDVELRCDPISGHTALYWYRQSLGQGLEFLIYFQGNSAPDKSGLPSDRFSAERTGGSVSTLTIQRTQQEDSAVYLCASSATPAGETQYFGPGTRLLVL.

The J gene is TRBJ1-2, the V gene TRBV27; D is ambiguous. V was cut by 3 bases and J by 3 bases, with 8 bases left in between. The CDR3 is made up of 13 amino acids. Germline CDR1 reads MNHEY; CDR2 reads SMNVEV (reference sequence). CDR3 sequence (DNA): TGTGCCAGCAGTTTGAGGCAGTACTATGGCTACACCTTC. Translated: CASSLRQYYGYTF.

The J gene is TRBJ2-1, the V gene TRBV20-1; possibly TRBD2 for D (6 bases). V was trimmed by 6 bases and J by 0 bases, leaving 18 bases between them. Looked up from germline, CDR1 is DFQATT and CDR2 is SNEGSKA (reference sequence). The CDR3 totals 16 residues. CDR3 coding DNA: TGCAGTGCGCCGGCCGAGCGGGCCAGCTCCTACAATGAGCAGTTCTTC. It specifies CSAPAERASSYNEQFF.

The chain joins TRBV5-1 to TRBJ2-3; the D is unclear. This CDR3 spans 15 amino acids. Germline lookup yields CDR1 SGHRS and CDR2 YFSETQ. V was cut by 3 bases and J by 2 bases, with 13 bases left in between. For the CDR3, the DNA is TGCGCCAGCAGCTCGATTCCGCCCTCCACAGATACGCAGTATTTT. Protein sequence: CASSSIPPSTDTQYF. Filled out from reference TRBV5-1 and TRBJ2-3, the complete variable domain reads KAGVTQTPRYLIKTRGQQVTLSCSPISGHRSVSWYQQTPGQGLQFLFEYFSETQRNKGNFPGRFSGRQFSNSRSEMNVSTLELGDSALYLCASSSIPPSTDTQYFGPGTRLTVL.

The chain combines TRBV19 with TRBJ2-1; TRBD2 aligns across 11 bases. The germline V gene encodes CDR1 LNHDA and CDR2 SQIVND (reference sequence). The CDR3 is made up of 15 amino acids. J gave up 0 bases and V 11 bases, and 6 bases lay outside the gene matches. The CDR3 sequence: CASKLAGASYNEQFF. In DNA, the CDR3 is TGTGCCTCGAAACTAGCGGGAGCCTCCTACAATGAGCAGTTCTTC.

The chain recombines TRBV4-1 with TRBJ2-7; D is possibly TRBD2 (5 bases). With 0 bases removed from V and 0 bases from J, the gap between germline ends came to 12 bases. This CDR3 region has 16 residues. The germline V gene encodes CDR1 MGHRA and CDR2 YSYEKL. The CDR3 region has the DNA TGCGCCAGCAGCCAAGAAAGGACTGGCCTCTCCTACGAGCAGTACTTC. It yields the protein CASSQERTGLSYEQYF.

The chain joins TRBV29-1 to TRBJ1-1, with D perhaps matching TRBD1 (5 bases). Trimming pared 5 bases from V and 5 bases from J, leaving 18 bases between. Germline CDR1 reads SQVTM; CDR2 reads ANQGSEA. This CDR3 is 14 amino acids long. In DNA, the CDR3 is TGCAGCGTTCACCAGCTCAGGGAAGGAACTGAAGCTTTCTTT. Translation: CSVHQLREGTEAFF. The whole variable domain, remainder taken from reference TRBV29-1 and TRBJ1-1, is SAVISQKPSRDICQRGTSLTIQCQVDSQVTMMFWYRQQPGQSLTLIATANQGSEATYESGFVIDKFPISRPNLTFSTLTVSNMSPEDSSIYLCSVHQLREGTEAFFGQGTRLTVV.